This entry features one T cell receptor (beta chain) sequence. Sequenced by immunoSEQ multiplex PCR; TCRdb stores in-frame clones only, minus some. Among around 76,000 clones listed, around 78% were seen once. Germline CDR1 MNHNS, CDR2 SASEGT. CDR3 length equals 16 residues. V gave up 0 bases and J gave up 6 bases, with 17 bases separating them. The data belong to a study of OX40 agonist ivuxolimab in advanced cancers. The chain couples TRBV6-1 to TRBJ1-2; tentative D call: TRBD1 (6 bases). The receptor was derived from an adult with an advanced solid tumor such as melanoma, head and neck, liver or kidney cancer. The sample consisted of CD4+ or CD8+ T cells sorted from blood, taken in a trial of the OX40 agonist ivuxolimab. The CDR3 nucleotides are TGTGCCAGCAGTGAAGCACTAACAGGGCATCAACATGGCTACACCTTC. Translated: CASSEALTGHQHGYTF.